The clone carrying this TCR beta chain was seen repeatedly, ten times or more. Its antigen is undetermined. The data derive from a study of molecular identifiers for immune sequencing clone quantification. Study-wide findings and caveats: Clonotypes topping 20 RNA copies carried over 98% of effector molecules but under 1% of naive ones. Around 940,000 naive cells reportedly did not prevent detection of spiked Jurkat TCR RNA from one cell.

CDR1 is MNHEY and CDR2 is SVGEGT in the germline V gene. Between the trimmed V and J ends, which lost 2 bases and 4 bases, there was a span of 6 bases. CDR3 length: 12 amino acids. Naive CD8 T cells were sorted, and the gate applied was CD8+CD4-CCR7+CD45RA+. TCRdb ran MiXCR on the PCR reads and lists one entry per CDR3 protein. This repertoire shows tens of thousands of distinct CDR3 sequences, around 18% found once; its top ten account for approximately 6.4%. The chain combines TRBV6-2 or TRBV6-3 with TRBJ2-7, with D tentatively TRBD1 (5 bases). This TCR derives from a human donor in good health. Some libraries in this study had Jurkat cell RNA spiked in. The material sequenced was naive CD8+ T cells from blood, with Jurkat cell RNA spiked in. Subset denoted: FACS-sorted CD8+CD4-CCR7+CD45RA+ naive T cells. The CDR3 loop reads CASSYRQYEQYF. The CDR3 DNA follows: TGTGCCAGCAGTTACAGACAGTACGAGCAGTACTTC.